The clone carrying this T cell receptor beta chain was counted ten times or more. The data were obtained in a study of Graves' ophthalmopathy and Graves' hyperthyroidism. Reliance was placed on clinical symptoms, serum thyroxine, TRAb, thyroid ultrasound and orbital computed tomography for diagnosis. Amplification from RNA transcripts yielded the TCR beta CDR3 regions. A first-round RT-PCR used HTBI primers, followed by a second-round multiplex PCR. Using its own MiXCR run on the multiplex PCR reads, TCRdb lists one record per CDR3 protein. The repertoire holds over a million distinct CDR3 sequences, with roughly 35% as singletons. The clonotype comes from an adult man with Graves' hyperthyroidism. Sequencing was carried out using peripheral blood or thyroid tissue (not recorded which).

The CDR3 loop reads CASSSGTGAVYEQYF. The CDR3 region has the DNA TGTGCCAGCAGCTCCGGGACAGGCGCCGTCTACGAGCAGTACTTC. The rearrangement uses TRBV7-9 and TRBJ2-7; 8 bases fit TRBD1. After removal of 4 bases from V and 3 bases from J, the junction contained 8 bases not matched to a gene. CDR1 and CDR2 (germline): SEHNR, FQNEAQ (reference sequence). The CDR3 loop spans 15 amino acids. Full variable domain (remainder filled in from reference TRBV7-9 and TRBJ2-7): DTGVSQNPRHKITKRGQNVTFRCDPISEHNRLYWYRQTLGQGPEFLTYFQNEAQLEKSRLLSDRFSAERPKGSFSTLEIQRTEQGDSAMYLCASSSGTGAVYEQYFGPGTRLTVT.